The clone carrying this T cell receptor (beta chain) was detected a few times. This record belongs to a study of blood T cells in healthy people across ages. V lost 8 bases and J lost 3, with 11 bases in between. Germline V gives CDR1 SQVTM, CDR2 ANQGSEA. The CDR3 is 11 amino acids. Combining a sample-barcoded 5' primer with a J-beta primer mix, a second PCR ran for 7 to 11 cycles. TCRdb re-called the 5' RACE reads through MiXCR, storing one row per CDR3 protein. In the table there are hundreds of thousands of distinct CDR3 sequences, 55% to 75% of which are singletons. The gene calls are TRBV29-1 and TRBJ2-7; perhaps TRBD1 as D (5 bases). The TCR was taken from a man aged 30 to 45 in good health. Material for sequencing was blood. CDR3 protein: CSIRQNYEQYF. In DNA, the CDR3 is TGCAGCATAAGACAGAACTACGAGCAGTACTTC.